Below are 4 T cell receptor beta chains sequenced from a single sample in a study of cytomegalovirus exposure and HLA in healthy donors (dated by TCRdb to 2016 to 2017). Libraries were constructed by the immunoSEQ multiplex PCR assay. For the multiplex PCR, a mixture combining 60 forward primers for TCR Vbeta segments and 13 reverse primers for TCR Jbeta segments was used. In its TCRdb copy, this immuneACCESS table keeps in-frame sequences only and misses some clones. Where compared with another copy, unresolved V genes explain less than half of these, and the others have no known cause. The sample data list approximately 72,000 clones, and roughly 86% of these were observed just once. Of the sample, 1.9% falls within the top ten clones. Sequencing was performed on PBMCs. These receptors all come from a man aged 18 to 30 in good health and CMV-seronegative.

J is TRBJ1-1 and V is TRBV28, with 9 bases matching TRBD1. Germline CDR1 MDHEN, CDR2 SYDVKM. V lost 3 bases and J lost 6; bases outside the gene matches: 5. There are 14 residues in the CDR3. The CDR3 loop is CASSFTGGASEAFF. The DNA for the CDR3 is TGTGCCAGCAGTTTTACAGGGGGCGCCTCTGAAGCTTTCTTT.

This clone has only a few counts. The CDR3 is CASSLGLQGVEQYF. CDR3 in DNA: TGTGCCAGCAGCTTAGGCCTTCAGGGTGTTGAGCAGTACTTC. The genes are TRBV11-2 and TRBJ2-7, with D possibly being TRBD1 (5 bases). The CDR3 runs 14 residues. V dropped 1 base and J dropped 7 bases, with 14 bases sitting between them. Germline loops: CDR1 SGHAT, CDR2 FQNNGV.

Concerning this clone itself: A read error may produce the germline difference seen at one junction end. The rearrangement joins TRBV7-7 to TRBJ2-3; 9 bases align to TRBD2. Per the germline V gene, CDR1 is SSHAT and CDR2 is FNYEAQ (reference sequence). The CDR3 spans 15 residues. The CDR3 protein is CASSLGGGGTDTQYF. CDR3 nucleotides: TGTGCTAGCAGCTTAGGCGGGGGGGGCACAGATACGCAGTATTTT. The full variable domain, in which reference TRBV7-7 and TRBJ2-3 provide the parts outside the CDR3, is GAGVSQSPRYKVTKRGQDVTLRCDPISSHATLYWYQQALGQGPEFLTYFNYEAQPDKSGLPSDRFSAERPEGSISTLTIQRTEQRDSAMYRCASSLGGGGTDTQYFGPGTRLTVL.

The rearrangement links TRBV9 to TRBJ2-3; TRBD2 is a possible D gene (6 bases). This CDR3 is 15 amino acids long. Germline values: CDR1 SGDLS, CDR2 YYNGEE. Trimming took 4 bases from V and 2 from J, leaving 14 bases between them. CDR3 region: CASSLHGTDTDTQYF. The CDR3 coding sequence is TGTGCCAGCAGCCTACACGGGACTGACACAGATACGCAGTATTTT.